This TCR beta chain was recorded in a study of cytomegalovirus exposure and HLA in healthy donors (dated by TCRdb to about 2017). Study-level background: An earlier analysis of some 600 of the donors reported about 300 Gb of sequence data and 95 million to 140 million unique TCR beta sequences obtained from about 170 million T cells. Every repertoire in the discovery cohort had been generated on one and the same sequencing platform. About 280 gigabases of sequencing data and 70 million to 100 million unique TCR sequences made up an early release that covered under 750 HLA-typed donors. A later analysis re-analyzed previously published TCR beta repertoires from approximately 670 donors and added high-resolution HLA genotyping to study TCR occurrence patterns. In an earlier analysis of 500 to 650 of the donors, high-throughput TCR beta sequencing was used to judge whether each TCR beta V gene segment behaved as functional or pseudogenic. Roughly 5 DR-DQ haplotypes were treated as single units for association and clustering because of strong linkage in the cohort. Along with the roughly 700-subject first cohort, a separate validation cohort of over a hundred different subjects was used. Rather than drawing on any new phenotypic data, the later analysis identified candidate immune exposures from TCR beta sequences and the way those sequences occurred across donors. In a later genetic analysis, genome-wide SNP genotypes for about 65% of the 666 donors were used, and that subset was treated as a discovery cohort. To predict cytomegalovirus infection status, the study brought together high-throughput TCR immunosequencing, statistical association of individual TCRs with disease status, and machine learning. Among around 400 genotyped donors of the cohort, an average of approximately 220,000 unique TCR beta nucleotide sequences was sequenced per donor, of which approximately 18% were non-productive. The study profiled the T cell repertoires of fewer than 850 subjects by immunosequencing and related them to cytomegalovirus serostatus. Donor age, sex, ethnicity and CMV serostatus were compiled alongside the repertoire data. Among the roughly 430 genotyped donors, around 81% belonged to the genetic ancestry cluster associated with self-reported Caucasian donors. HLA typing covered class I and class II loci at four-digit resolution. Typing coverage differed by locus: A, B, C, DRB1 and DQB1 were typed in roughly 629-630 donors, DQA1 in 522, DPA1 in around 580, and DPB1 in 472. The study aimed to test whether cataloging public T cell receptors could reveal signatures of past pathogen exposure. Broader findings and caveats from the paper: Because HLA typing was unavailable for some donors at each locus, only the typed subset was used in association tests. Linkage disequilibrium might explain the correlated functional status among segregating V segments, but an unknown experimental factor could not be excluded. Some IMGT-functional V segments, including TRBV6-2 and TRBV6-3, could not be told apart with the 87-base-pair reads, so those segments were excluded. Compared with equally common non-associated chains, HLA-associated TCR beta chains in a later analysis were more clonally expanded and had lower generation probabilities. According to a later analysis, most CMV-associated TCR beta chains appeared to be HLA-restricted, and the HLA associations seemed to be driven largely by CMV exposure. At a false discovery rate of 0.05, a later analysis linked under 20,000 TCR beta sequences to specific HLA alleles. In both the original and validation cohorts, the classifier was reported to diagnose cytomegalovirus status with high specificity and sensitivity. The study gave a list of roughly 150 TCR beta chains associated with cytomegalovirus. An association between a missense DCLRE1C variant and V-gene and J-gene trimming of TCR beta chains was found in a later genetic analysis and replicated in an independent cohort. In an earlier analysis of more than 450 of the donors, most TCR beta V segments were observed in productive rearrangements about 87% or about 30% of the time, broadly matching IMGT annotations. Immune exposure information for the cohort was limited to CMV serostatus. A further reported finding was that TCR beta sequences accurately predicted the HLA-A and HLA-B alleles for most subjects in the first cohort. In a later analysis, TCR association rates were found to vary across HLA loci, with the most associated TCRs seen for DRB1 alleles and the fewest for HLA-C alleles. A group of highly shared sequence variants was considered likely to be a technical artifact of the sequencing pipeline. The presence/absence analyses assumed that sequencing depth was roughly uniform across donors, and that assumption may not be true. Several of the top co-occurrence clusters appeared to be linked to parvovirus B19, influenza, CMV and Epstein-Barr virus, according to a later analysis. A few of the identified cytomegalovirus-associated TCR beta chains were confirmed in vitro to be specific for cytomegalovirus antigens. The authors suggested that the approach could potentially be generalized to other disease states and immunological phenotypes. In this cohort, only TCR beta chains were sequenced, and detectable features were limited by the absence of alpha or paired-chain data. Compared with the roughly 600-donor mean, donors in an Asian-associated ancestry cluster had fewer N-insertions in productive TCRs, according to a later genetic analysis. Assigning TCR associations to individual alleles was difficult when HLA alleles, especially DR and DQ, strongly co-occurred. Approximately 18 rarely observed V segments, including chromosome 9 orphons, were excluded from the earlier analysis of several hundred of the donors because counts were too low. While some public TCRs were present in many individuals, most TCR sequences turned up only very rarely across donors.

CDR1 and CDR2 are drawn from the germline V gene: SGHRS, YFSETQ. The CDR3 covers 15 residues, taking in both the cysteine and the phenylalanine. Only CDR3 DNA is held: 45 bases, read in frame from base 1. V is trimmed back by 4 bases and J by 6 bases, and the junction contains 11 bases that no gene match accounts for. The library was produced with the immunoSEQ multiplex PCR assay. For the multiplex PCR, a mixture combining 60 forward primers for TCR Vbeta segments and 13 reverse primers for TCR Jbeta segments was used. Amplification of the CDR3 region of rearranged TCR beta genes was performed with a multiplex PCR assay on genomic DNA. Amplified TCR beta libraries were sequenced as 87-base-pair reads on the Illumina HiSeq System. On the study's bioinformatics: A later analysis counted 75 million to 100 million unique TCR beta chains across the 650 to 700 repertoires, and 10 million to 12 million of these chains were shared by at least two donors. A nearest-neighbor algorithm error-corrected the raw reads and collapsed the reads into unique sequences, merging closely related sequences to remove PCR and sequencing errors. V, D and J gene segments were assigned by aligning CDR3 sequences to IMGT reference sequences. Each retained sequence needed at least a six-nucleotide match to both a V gene segment and a J gene segment. A rearrangement was called productive if the CDR3 had no stop codons and remained in frame with V and J, and every other rearrangement was called non-productive. CDR3 was defined according to IMGT convention as the region running from the second conserved V-encoded cysteine to the conserved J-encoded phenylalanine. In an earlier analysis of just under 600 of the donors, sequences lacking an unambiguous match to a single V gene segment were excluded. In an earlier analysis of 500 to 750 of the donors, V segments were called functional above 56.7% productive rearrangements and were called segregating when the between-donor standard deviation exceeded 5%. A statistical classification framework was developed to diagnose cytomegalovirus status using the catalog of TCR beta chain sequences. V and J gene assignment, in a later analysis, came from comparing TCR nucleotide sequences with IMGT/GENE-DB human TR gene sequences. In a later analysis, CDR3 sequences and most-parsimonious VDJ recombination scenarios were assigned using the TCRdist pipeline. A later analysis defined each TCR beta chain by its CDR3 amino acid sequence plus V-gene family, and excluded reads lacking a unique V-gene family. To address suspected cross-contamination and a sequencing artifact, a later analysis removed around 590 highly shared, low-generation-probability nucleotide sequences. In a later analysis, a clonal expansion index was calculated for each public chain from normalized within-repertoire ranks of inferred template counts. Generation probabilities in a later analysis came from a VDJ recombination model fitted to out-of-frame rearrangements, and those results were checked against IGoR. A later analysis scored TCR-TCR, TCR-HLA and TCR-CMV co-occurrence with hypergeometric tests, applying a repertoire-size bias correction to TCR pairs. False discovery rates were estimated in a later analysis by permuting HLA or CMV assignments 20 times. In a later analysis, co-occurring TCRs were grouped using DBSCAN, and TCRdist sequence similarity was added for clustering within HLA-allele-positive subsets. Co-occurrence clustering excluded repertoires with fewer than 30,000 or more than 120,000 public chains, plus five with anomalous nucleotide sharing. Not all clones reach the TCRdb copy of this immuneACCESS table, which keeps in-frame sequences only. Checked studies attribute under half of the gap to unresolved V genes and leave the rest unexplained. Clone size and V and J calls were adopted from that table, with D and trimming inferred from the DNA. The sample table holds 120,000 or so clones, of which around 78% were seen once. The leading ten clones occupy over 5% of the sample.

Turning to this clone: The antigen it recognizes is unknown. Base qualities are not recorded, but no much larger clone differs from it by a single base.

The cohort consisted of 650 to 700 healthy bone marrow donors. Cohort members were all nominally healthy when sampled, although unrecorded immune exposures were likely present. The donor was CMV seronegative and was included in the group of approximately 350 seronegative cohort members. A peripheral blood sample was provided by each donor, and peripheral blood mononuclear cells were used for TCR beta sequencing. Genomic DNA was extracted from the blood cell samples with the Qiagen DNeasy Blood Extraction Kit. This sequence was found in a woman in her thirties or forties in good health and CMV-seronegative. The chain links TRBV5-1 with TRBJ2-3, and 7 junctional nucleotides match TRBD1. The sample consisted of PBMCs. The nucleotides are TGCGCCAGCAGCGACTCTTCCGACAGGGCCGATACGCAGTATTTT. Translated, this is CASSDSSDRADTQYF.